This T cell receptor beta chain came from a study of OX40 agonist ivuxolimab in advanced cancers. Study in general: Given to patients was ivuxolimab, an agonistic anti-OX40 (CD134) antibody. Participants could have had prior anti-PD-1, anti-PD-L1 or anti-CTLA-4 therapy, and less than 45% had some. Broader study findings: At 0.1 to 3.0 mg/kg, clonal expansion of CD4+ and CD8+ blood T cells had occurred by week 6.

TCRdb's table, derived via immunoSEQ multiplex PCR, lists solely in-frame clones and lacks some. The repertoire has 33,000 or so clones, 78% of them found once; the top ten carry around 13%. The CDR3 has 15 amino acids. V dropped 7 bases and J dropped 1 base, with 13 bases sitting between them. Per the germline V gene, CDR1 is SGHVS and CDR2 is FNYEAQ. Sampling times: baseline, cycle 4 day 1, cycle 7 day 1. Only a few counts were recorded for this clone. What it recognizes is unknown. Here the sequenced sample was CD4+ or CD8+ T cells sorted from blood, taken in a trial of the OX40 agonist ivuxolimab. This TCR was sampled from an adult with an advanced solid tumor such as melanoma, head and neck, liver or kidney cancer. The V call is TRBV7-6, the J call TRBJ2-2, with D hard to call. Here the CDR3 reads CASKLWAVNTGELFF. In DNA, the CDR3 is TGTGCCAGCAAATTGTGGGCTGTGAACACCGGGGAGCTGTTTTTT.